These 13 T cell receptor beta chains originate from one sample sequenced in a study of Graves' ophthalmopathy and Graves' hyperthyroidism. RNA transcripts served as template for amplifying TCR beta CDR3 sequences. Second-round multiplex PCR came after a first-round RT-PCR that employed HTBI primers. MiXCR, run by TCRdb on the multiplex PCR reads, gives a single entry per CDR3 protein. The sample consists of hundreds of thousands of distinct CDR3 sequences, under 25% of them appearing once. The sample consisted of peripheral blood. Every receptor here comes from a woman aged 18-30 years with stable Graves' hyperthyroidism.

In its sample, this clonotype was seen many times. The rearrangement uses TRBV6-4 and TRBJ1-1, with TRBD1 as a possible D gene (6 bases). V lost 6 bases to trimming and J lost 3 bases, with 14 bases between them. CDR3 size: 14 residues. The germline V gene encodes CDR1 MRHNA and CDR2 SNTAGT. CDR3 DNA sequence: TGTGCCAGCAGCCTAAAACAGGGCTACACTGAAGCTTTCTTT. It yields the protein CASSLKQGYTEAFF.

The sample holds a few counts of this clonotype. The CDR3 DNA follows: TGCAGTGCTAGAGCGACCGGGACAGGGGTCTTCGCCGGGGAGCTGTTTTTT. Amino acid sequence: CSARATGTGVFAGELFF. The genes are TRBV20-1 and TRBJ2-2, with TRBD1 matching 10 bases. J lost 6 bases, V lost 1 base, and 11 bases had no gene match. CDR1 is DFQATT and CDR2 is SNEGSKA in the germline V gene (reference sequence). CDR3 length equals 17 residues.

This clonotype was recorded many times. The chain recombines TRBV11-2 with TRBJ2-7; D is possibly TRBD1 (6 bases). CDR1 is SGHAT, CDR2 FQNNGV, per germline. V was trimmed by 5 bases and J by 4 bases, leaving 12 bases between them. The CDR3 spans 13 residues. CDR3 bases: TGTGCCAGCAGCCAGGGACACTTTTACGAGCAGTACTTC. Its translation: CASSQGHFYEQYF.

This clonotype was picked up many times. The rearrangement uses TRBV30 and TRBJ1-5; a possible D gene is TRBD1 (6 bases). Trimming cost V 5 bases and J 0 bases, with 11 bases left between them. Germline V gene lookup returns CDR1 GTSNPN and CDR2 SVGIG (reference sequence). This CDR3 comprises 14 residues. The CDR3 DNA reads TGTGCCTGGCGACAGGCTTATAGCAATCAGCCCCAGCATTTT. This encodes CAWRQAYSNQPQHF.

The sample holds many counts of this clonotype. The CDR3 region has the DNA TGTGCCAGCAGTGCCTCGACTAGCATAGAGACCCAGTACTTC. Protein product: CASSASTSIETQYF. This chain uses TRBV28 with TRBJ2-5, with 7 bases fitting TRBD2. After removal of 5 bases from V and 4 bases from J, the junction contained 7 bases not matched to a gene. Germline CDR1 and CDR2: MDHEN and SYDVKM. This CDR3 has 14 amino acids.

This clonotype was counted at least ten times. The genes are TRBV5-1 and TRBJ1-2; 7 positions match TRBD1. The J segment lost 4 bases and the V segment lost 0 bases, leaving 3 bases of the junction unmatched. The CDR3 contains 14 residues. From germline, CDR1 is SGHRS and CDR2 YFSETQ. The CDR3 here is CASSLVGGGYGYTF. In DNA, the CDR3 is TGCGCCAGCAGCTTGGTAGGGGGCGGCTATGGCTACACCTTC.

This clonotype was recorded at least ten times. V and J are TRBV6-4 and TRBJ2-7; D unclear. Trimming removed 6 bases from V and 6 bases from J, with 27 bases in between. The germline gives CDR1 MRHNA, CDR2 SNTAGT. CDR3 length equals 17 residues. In DNA, the CDR3 is TGTGCCAGCAGCAAAACCCAAGGTACTTGGGCGGCTCTCGAGCAGTACTTC. It specifies CASSKTQGTWAALEQYF.

V usage is TRBV11-2 and J usage is TRBJ2-2; TRBD1 matches at 9 bases. This CDR3 is built from 16 residues. CDR1 and CDR2 (germline): SGHAT, FQNNGV. Trimming cost V 5 bases and J 1 base; bases outside gene matches: 5. The CDR3 protein is CASSPYRGRNTGELFF. In DNA, the CDR3 is TGTGCCAGCAGCCCCTACAGGGGGCGGAACACCGGGGAGCTGTTTTTT.

This clonotype was picked up many times. The chain couples TRBV5-1 to TRBJ2-7; TRBD2 aligns across 9 bases. The germline V gene encodes CDR1 SGHRS and CDR2 YFSETQ. The CDR3 consists of 17 residues. J gave up 2 bases and V 6 bases, and 15 bases lay outside the gene matches. Here the CDR3 reads CASNGVAGDPRPYEQYF. In DNA, the CDR3 is TGCGCCAGCAATGGAGTAGCGGGAGATCCCAGGCCCTACGAGCAGTACTTC.

This chain links TRBV6-2 or TRBV6-3 with TRBJ1-2; D perhaps matches TRBD1 (5 bases). V was pared by 4 bases and J by 4 bases, with 13 bases between. The CDR3 consists of 14 residues. Germline CDR1 and CDR2: MNHEY and SVGEGT. The CDR3 region has the DNA TGTGCCAGCAGTTCTGCAGGGCCTAGCTATGGCTACACCTTC. Protein product: CASSSAGPSYGYTF.

This clonotype has a count of ten or more. V is TRBV27 and J is TRBJ2-5, with D uncertain. The CDR3 is made up of 13 amino acids. The germline V and J ends were trimmed by 2 bases and 2 bases, with 6 bases remaining between them. Looked up from germline, CDR1 is MNHEY and CDR2 is SMNVEV (reference sequence). The CDR3 DNA follows: TGTGCCAGCAGTTTAGACTTTCAAGAGACCCAGTACTTC. This translates into CASSLDFQETQYF.

The sample holds many counts of this clonotype. J is TRBJ1-1 and V is TRBV7-8; D is perhaps TRBD1 (6 bases). The CDR3 loop spans 15 amino acids. The V and J ends lost 3 bases and 5 bases respectively, with 16 bases between them. Germline-derived CDR1 and CDR2 are SGHVS and FQNEAQ. The DNA for the CDR3 is TGTGCCAGCAGCTTGAGGGGGAGTGTAGGGACTGAAGCTTTCTTT. Translating it yields CASSLRGSVGTEAFF.

This clonotype has a handful of counts. CDR3 DNA: TGTGCCAGCAGCACGGGACAGGGATACTACGAGCAGTACTTC. Its translation: CASSTGQGYYEQYF. V is TRBV11-3 and J is TRBJ2-7; TRBD1 matches 9 bases. Germline assignment: CDR1 SGHNT and CDR2 YENEEA. V lost 5 bases and J lost 3; bases outside the gene matches: 5. The length of the CDR3 is 14 residues.